This T cell receptor (beta chain) was identified during a study of yellow fever vaccine responses in identical twins. Overall study findings and caveats: A vaccine T cell response that seemed partly convergent and partly personalized was reported in twins.

TCRdb independently ran MiXCR on the RT-PCR reads; one entry per CDR3 protein. The repertoire holds 30,000 to 40,000 distinct CDR3 sequences, with less than 70% as singletons. This CDR3 spans 12 amino acids. On this clonotype itself: Antigen: not known.

The V gene is TRBV21-1, the J gene TRBJ2-1. TRBV21-1 is a documented pseudogene. This specimen consisted of T cells from blood (PBMCs), unsorted or a sorted subset (not recorded which), obtained before or after yellow fever vaccination (not recorded which). This clonotype was sampled from a woman between 18 and 29 years old who received the yellow fever vaccine. The CDR3 here is CADNFSYNEQFF. Written as DNA, the CDR3 is TGTGCCGACAACTTCTCCTACAATGAGCAGTTCTTC.